Listed here are 24 T cell receptor beta chains from one sample, sequenced in a study of cytomegalovirus exposure and HLA in healthy donors. The PCR employed 60 Vbeta primers together with 13 Jbeta primers. This table comes from immunoSEQ multiplex PCR, and its TCRdb copy is limited to in-frame clones, with some not included. Altogether more than 70,000 clones are present, about three quarters being singletons, with the ten largest covering approximately 3.2%. The sample taken for sequencing was PBMCs. Every receptor here comes from a man in his fifties in good health and CMV-seropositive.

Concerning this clone itself: One end of the junction fails to match germline, which may point to a read error. V and J are TRBV7-9 and TRBJ2-1; 10 bases line up with TRBD2. The CDR3 loop spans 15 amino acids. Per the germline V gene, CDR1 is SEHNR and CDR2 is FQNEAQ (reference sequence). The CDR3 reads CSSSPSGSSYNEQFF. CDR3 nucleotides: TGTTCCAGCAGCCCTAGCGGGAGCTCCTACAATGAGCAGTTCTTC.

This clone has just a few counts. The gene calls are TRBV19 and TRBJ1-2; tentative D call: TRBD1 (6 bases). This CDR3 has 14 residues. The V and J ends lost 5 bases and 3 bases respectively, with 13 bases between them. The germline V gene encodes CDR1 LNHDA and CDR2 SQIVND (reference sequence). The chain's CDR3 is CASSPGVVDYGYTF. As DNA, the CDR3 is TGTGCCAGTAGTCCAGGGGTTGTTGACTATGGCTACACCTTC.

The rearrangement links TRBV14 to TRBJ2-6; 7 bases agree with TRBD1. Germline V gives CDR1 SGHDN, CDR2 FVKESK. With V trimmed by 3 bases and J by 0 bases, 8 bases remained unmatched. This CDR3 comprises 18 residues. The CDR3 DNA follows: TGTGCCAGCAGCCACCCGGGACAGTTTTACTCTGGGGCCAACGTCCTGACTTTC. The encoded protein is CASSHPGQFYSGANVLTF.

This rearrangement joins TRBV7-6 to TRBJ2-1; 7 bases agree with TRBD1. J was trimmed by 0 bases and V by 7 bases; bases with no gene match: 6. Germline lookup yields CDR1 SGHVS and CDR2 FNYEAQ. This CDR3 is built from 15 residues. The CDR3 nucleotides read TGTGCCAGCACTGCCAGGGGGAGCTCCTACAATGAGCAGTTCTTC. The encoded protein is CASTARGSSYNEQFF.

The chain combines TRBV9 with TRBJ2-7, with 9 bases fitting TRBD1. CDR1 is SGDLS and CDR2 is YYNGEE in the germline V gene. This CDR3 is 14 amino acids long. V trimming: 4 bases; J trimming: 7 bases; junction bases outside the gene matches: 9. CDR3 amino acids: CASSSQGAGGEQYF. The CDR3 DNA reads TGTGCCAGCAGCTCACAGGGGGCTGGAGGGGAGCAGTACTTC.

Of note for this clone: Its ends do not fully match the called genes, so a read error is possible. The V gene is TRBV7-9, the J gene TRBJ1-1; TRBD1 matches 8 bases. Germline V gene data show CDR1 as SEHNR and CDR2 as FQNEAQ (reference sequence). The CDR3 spans 14 residues. The CDR3 is CSSRRQGLDTEAFF. As DNA, the CDR3 is TGTTCCAGCAGGAGACAGGGGTTGGACACTGAAGCTTTCTTT.

The chain joins TRBV6-5 to TRBJ1-5; D is possibly TRBD1 (5 bases). Germline V lookup: CDR1 MNHEY, CDR2 SVGAGI. CDR3 length equals 15 residues. The V and J ends lost 2 bases and 0 bases respectively, with 8 bases between them. This CDR3 is CASSYGRASNQPQHF. In DNA, the CDR3 is TGTGCCAGCAGTTACGGCAGGGCTAGCAATCAGCCCCAGCATTTT.

The chain couples TRBV7-9 to TRBJ1-5; no firm D call. CDR1 is SEHNR, CDR2 FQNEAQ, per germline (reference sequence). The CDR3 length is 13 residues. V was cut by 3 bases and J by 4 bases, with 7 bases left in between. The CDR3 region is CASSLTGNQPQHF. CDR3 bases: TGTGCCAGCAGCTTGACGGGAAATCAGCCCCAGCATTTT. Complete variable domain (other parts from reference TRBV7-9 and TRBJ1-5): DTGVSQNPRHKITKRGQNVTFRCDPISEHNRLYWYRQTLGQGPEFLTYFQNEAQLEKSRLLSDRFSAERPKGSFSTLEIQRTEQGDSAMYLCASSLTGNQPQHFGDGTRLSIL.

V gene TRBV21-1 combines with J gene TRBJ2-7; TRBD1 is the table's D call and was not checked against the DNA. TRBV21-1 is recorded as a pseudogene. The CDR3 sequence is 17 residues long. The CDR3 region is CASSNLGQALYLYEQYF. CDR3 sequence (DNA): TGTGCCAGCAGCAACCTAGGACAGGCTCTCTACTTGTACGAGCAGTACTTC.

CDR3 residues: CAWTVRLAGYNEQFF. The CDR3 nucleotides are TGTGCCTGGACCGTACGACTAGCGGGATACAATGAGCAGTTCTTC. J is TRBJ2-1 and V is TRBV30; TRBD2 matches at 11 bases. The V segment lost 4 bases and the J segment 4 bases; nucleotides outside the gene matches: 6. The germline gives CDR1 GTSNPN, CDR2 SVGIG (reference sequence). This CDR3 is built from 15 residues.

This clone came up once. The chain carries TRBV29-1 and TRBJ1-1; 9 nucleotides match TRBD1. Per the germline V gene, CDR1 is SQVTM and CDR2 is ANQGSEA. This CDR3 has 16 residues. The junction had 11 bases not matched to a gene; V was cut back by 6 bases and J by 0 bases. The CDR3, as DNA: TGCAGCGTCGCGGGACAGGGACCCTCAATGAACACTGAAGCTTTCTTT. Its translation is CSVAGQGPSMNTEAFF.

The chain has TRBV7-8 and TRBJ2-1; 7 nucleotides match TRBD1. The V gene's germline CDR1 is SGHVS and CDR2 FQNEAQ. The CDR3 runs 16 residues. Germline trimming cut 5 bases from V and 7 bases from J; bases unmatched to any gene: 14. The CDR3 region has the DNA TGTGCCAGCAGCCCCCGGGGCCAGGGGGTTGTAAATGAGCAGTTCTTC. Protein product: CASSPRGQGVVNEQFF.

The rearrangement uses TRBV19 and TRBJ1-1; the D is unclear. Trimming took 2 bases from V and 10 from J, leaving 8 bases between them. This CDR3 is 11 amino acids long. CDR1 is LNHDA, CDR2 SQIVND, per germline (reference sequence). CDR3 sequence reads: CASSIMGRAFF. The CDR3 DNA is TGTGCCAGTAGTATAATGGGGAGAGCTTTCTTT.

The rearrangement joins TRBV4-2 to TRBJ2-5, with 7 nucleotides matching TRBD1. Germline V gene sequence: CDR1 LGHNA, CDR2 YNFKEQ. Losses at the gene ends were 0 bases for V and 5 bases for J; bases not matched to a gene: 12. This CDR3 spans 17 amino acids. The CDR3 bases are TGTGCCAGCAGCCAAGATTGGAGCAGGGGGATAATGGAGACCCAGTACTTC. Residues: CASSQDWSRGIMETQYF.

V and J are TRBV5-4 and TRBJ2-1; TRBD2 is a possible D gene (6 bases). This CDR3 is 16 amino acids long. The V gene lost 1 base and the J gene lost 10 bases, with 21 bases spanning the gap. The germline CDR1 and CDR2 sequences are SGHNT and YYREEE (reference sequence). The CDR3 nucleotides read TGTGCCAGCAGCTTGTATATCGGGAGCAGTCCACAAGAGCAGTTCTTC. This gives the protein CASSLYIGSSPQEQFF. Full variable domain (rest looked up from reference TRBV5-4 and TRBJ2-1): ETGVTQSPTHLIKTRGQQVTLRCSSQSGHNTVSWYQQALGQGPQFIFQYYREEENGRGNFPPRFSGLQFPNYSSELNVNALELDDSALYLCASSLYIGSSPQEQFFGPGTRLTVL.

This clone occurred once. One end of the junction is discordant with germline, which a read error may explain. V is TRBV5-4 and J is TRBJ2-2; TRBD2 aligns across 10 bases. The germline gives CDR1 SGHNT, CDR2 YYREEE (reference sequence). The CDR3 covers 16 residues. The CDR3 nucleotides are TGTGCCAGCAGCTTGGGAGCGGGAGGGAAAACCGGGGAGCTGCTTTTT. It is translated as CASSLGAGGKTGELLF.

J is TRBJ2-1 and V is TRBV6-1; TRBD2 is a possible D gene (5 bases). This CDR3 contains 13 residues. V lost 4 bases, J lost 7 bases, and 11 bases lay in between. In germline, CDR1 is MNHNS, CDR2 SASEGT. The CDR3 DNA reads TGTGCCAGCAGTGGAGGGCCCGAAAATGAGCAGTTCTTC. Translation gives CASSGGPENEQFF.

The rearrangement joins TRBV9 to TRBJ2-7; maybe TRBD2 (6 bases). The ends were cut back, 4 bases at V and 3 bases at J, with 11 bases in the middle. The germline CDR1 and CDR2 sequences are SGDLS and YYNGEE. This CDR3 comprises 13 residues. CDR3: CASSPTGSYEQYF. CDR3 coding DNA: TGTGCCAGCAGCCCGACCGGGAGCTACGAGCAGTACTTC.

The chain uses TRBV9 and TRBJ1-2, with D perhaps TRBD1 (6 bases). The CDR3 runs to 17 residues. Looked up from germline, CDR1 is SGDLS and CDR2 is YYNGEE. Deletions cut 3 bases from V and 0 bases from J, with 18 bases between. The CDR3 coding sequence is TGTGCCAGCAGCGGGCCCCAGAACAGGGTCTCTAACTATGGCTACACCTTC. Amino acids: CASSGPQNRVSNYGYTF.

CDR3 amino acids: CASSEEARRFNEQFF. CDR3 nucleotide sequence: TGTGCCAGCAGTGAAGAGGCACGGCGTTTCAATGAGCAGTTCTTC. The chain couples TRBV25-1 to TRBJ2-1; D call uncertain. Looked up from germline, CDR1 is MGHDK and CDR2 is SYGVNS. The CDR3 extends over 15 amino acids. V lost 2 bases and J 6 bases, leaving 14 bases between the germline ends.

The J gene is TRBJ1-1, the V gene TRBV4-2; D perhaps matches TRBD1 (5 bases). Germline CDR1 and CDR2: LGHNA and YNFKEQ. This CDR3 has 16 amino acids. The V gene lost 2 bases and the J gene lost 0 bases, with 13 bases spanning the gap. For the CDR3, the DNA is TGTGCCAGCAGCCAACTTCAGGGAGGACTGAACACTGAAGCTTTCTTT. Its protein product is CASSQLQGGLNTEAFF.

The V gene is TRBV6-5, the J gene TRBJ2-2; a possible D gene is TRBD1 (6 bases). Trimming left V 0 bases short and J 5 bases short, with 13 bases between. The CDR3 covers 16 residues. Looked up from germline, CDR1 is MNHEY and CDR2 is SVGAGI. For the CDR3, the DNA is TGTGCCAGCAGTTACTCGATGGGGGCCTTAACCGGGGAGCTGTTTTTT. Protein sequence: CASSYSMGALTGELFF.

This chain joins TRBV9 and TRBJ2-1; possibly TRBD1 for D (5 bases). This CDR3 comprises 13 residues. Germline V CDR1 and CDR2: SGDLS, YYNGEE. V was trimmed by 3 bases and J by 3 bases, leaving 7 bases between them. The CDR3 sequence is CASSAGHYNEQFF. The CDR3 DNA is TGTGCCAGCAGCGCCGGACACTACAATGAGCAGTTCTTC. The complete variable domain, with remaining parts taken from reference TRBV9 and TRBJ2-1, reads DSGVTQTPKHLITATGQRVTLRCSPRSGDLSVYWYQQSLDQGLQFLIQYYNGEERAKGNILERFSAQQFPDLHSELNLSSLELGDSALYFCASSAGHYNEQFFGPGTRLTVL.

Concerning this clone: At one end the junction does not follow the germline gene, possibly because of a read error. The CDR3 nucleotides are TGTGCCAGCAGCTTGGGTCAATTGTCTCTAGCGGGTAGTTCCCCCTTC. This gives the protein CASSLGQLSLAGSSPF. V is TRBV5-6 and J is TRBJ2-7; 8 bases map to TRBD2. CDR3 length equals 16 residues. Germline CDR1 reads SGHDT; CDR2 reads YYEEEE.